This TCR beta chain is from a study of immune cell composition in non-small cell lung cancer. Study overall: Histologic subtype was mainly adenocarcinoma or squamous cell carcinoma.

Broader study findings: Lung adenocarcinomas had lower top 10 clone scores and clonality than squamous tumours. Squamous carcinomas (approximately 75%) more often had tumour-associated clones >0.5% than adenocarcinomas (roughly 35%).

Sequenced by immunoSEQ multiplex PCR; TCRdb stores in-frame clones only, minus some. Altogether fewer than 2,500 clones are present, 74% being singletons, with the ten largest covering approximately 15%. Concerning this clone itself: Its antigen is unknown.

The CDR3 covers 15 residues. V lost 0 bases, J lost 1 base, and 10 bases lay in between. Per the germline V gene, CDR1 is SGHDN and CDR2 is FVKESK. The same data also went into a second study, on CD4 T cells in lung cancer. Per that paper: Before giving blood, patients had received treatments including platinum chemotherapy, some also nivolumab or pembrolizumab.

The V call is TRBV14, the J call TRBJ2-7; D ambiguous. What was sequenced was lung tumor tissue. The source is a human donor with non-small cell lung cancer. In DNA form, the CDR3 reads TGTGCCAGCAGCCAAGATTGGGTCAGGTCCTACGAGCAGTACTTC. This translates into CASSQDWVRSYEQYF.